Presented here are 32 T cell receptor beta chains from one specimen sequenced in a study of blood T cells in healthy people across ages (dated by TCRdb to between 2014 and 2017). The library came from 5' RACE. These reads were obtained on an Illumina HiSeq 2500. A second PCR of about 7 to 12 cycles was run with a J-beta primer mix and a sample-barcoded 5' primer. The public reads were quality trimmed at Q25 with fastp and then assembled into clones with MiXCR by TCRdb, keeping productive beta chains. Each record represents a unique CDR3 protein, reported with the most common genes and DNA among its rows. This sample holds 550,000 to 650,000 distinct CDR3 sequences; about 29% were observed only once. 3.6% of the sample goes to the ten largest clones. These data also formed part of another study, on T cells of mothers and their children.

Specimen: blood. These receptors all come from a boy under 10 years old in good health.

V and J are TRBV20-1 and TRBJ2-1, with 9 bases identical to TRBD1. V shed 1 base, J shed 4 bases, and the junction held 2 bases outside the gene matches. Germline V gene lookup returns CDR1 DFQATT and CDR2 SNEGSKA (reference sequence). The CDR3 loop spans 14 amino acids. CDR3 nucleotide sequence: TGCAGTGCTAGAGGGACAGGGGTGTACAATGAGCAGTTCTTC. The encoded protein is CSARGTGVYNEQFF.

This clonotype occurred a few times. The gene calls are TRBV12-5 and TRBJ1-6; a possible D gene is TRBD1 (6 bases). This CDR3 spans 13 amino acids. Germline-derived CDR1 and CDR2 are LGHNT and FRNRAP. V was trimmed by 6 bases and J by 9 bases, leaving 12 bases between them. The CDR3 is CASGPGVGSPLHF. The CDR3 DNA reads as TGTGCTAGTGGGCCAGGGGTGGGTTCACCCCTCCACTTT.

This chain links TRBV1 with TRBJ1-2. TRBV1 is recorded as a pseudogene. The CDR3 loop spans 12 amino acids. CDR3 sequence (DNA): TGCACCAGCAGACAGGGATACTATGGCTACACCTTC. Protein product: CTSRQGYYGYTF.

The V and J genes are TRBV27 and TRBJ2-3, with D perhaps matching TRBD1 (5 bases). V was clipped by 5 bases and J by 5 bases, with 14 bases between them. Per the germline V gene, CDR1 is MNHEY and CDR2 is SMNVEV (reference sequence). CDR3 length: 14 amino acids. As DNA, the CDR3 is TGTGCCAGCAGTAGTGGGCAGGGTAGAGATACGCAGTATTTT. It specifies CASSSGQGRDTQYF.

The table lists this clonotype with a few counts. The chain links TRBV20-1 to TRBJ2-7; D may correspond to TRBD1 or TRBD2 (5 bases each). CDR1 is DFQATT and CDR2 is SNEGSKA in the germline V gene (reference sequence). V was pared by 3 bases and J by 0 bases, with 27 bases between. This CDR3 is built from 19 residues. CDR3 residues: CSARSLLPGPPVISYEQYF. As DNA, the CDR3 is TGCAGTGCTAGGTCCCTCCTTCCGGGGCCGCCTGTTATCTCCTACGAGCAGTACTTC.

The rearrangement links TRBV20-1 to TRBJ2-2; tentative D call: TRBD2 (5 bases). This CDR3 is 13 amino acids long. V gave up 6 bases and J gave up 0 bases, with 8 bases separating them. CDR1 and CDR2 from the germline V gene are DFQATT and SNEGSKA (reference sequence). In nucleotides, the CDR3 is TGCAGTGCACGAGCGGCGAACACCGGGGAGCTGTTTTTT. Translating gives CSARAANTGELFF.

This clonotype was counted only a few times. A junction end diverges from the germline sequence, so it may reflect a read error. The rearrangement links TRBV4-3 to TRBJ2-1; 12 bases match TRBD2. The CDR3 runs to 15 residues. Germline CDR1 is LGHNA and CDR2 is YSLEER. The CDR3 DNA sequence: TGCGCCAGAAGCCCAACTAGCGGGAGGAGCAATGAGCAGTTCTTC. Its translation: CARSPTSGRSNEQFF.

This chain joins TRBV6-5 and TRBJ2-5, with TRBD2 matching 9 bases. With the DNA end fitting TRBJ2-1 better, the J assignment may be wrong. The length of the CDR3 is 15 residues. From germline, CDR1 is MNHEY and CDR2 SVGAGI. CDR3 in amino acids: CASSYSSGSNNEQFF. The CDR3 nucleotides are TGTGCCAGCAGTTACTCTAGCGGGAGTAACAATGAGCAGTTCTTC.

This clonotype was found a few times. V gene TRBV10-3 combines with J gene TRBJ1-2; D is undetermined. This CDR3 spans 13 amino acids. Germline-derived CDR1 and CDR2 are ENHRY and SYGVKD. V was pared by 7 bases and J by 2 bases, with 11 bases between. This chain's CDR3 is CAITQTSNYGYTF. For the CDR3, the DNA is TGTGCCATCACCCAGACTTCGAACTATGGCTACACCTTC.

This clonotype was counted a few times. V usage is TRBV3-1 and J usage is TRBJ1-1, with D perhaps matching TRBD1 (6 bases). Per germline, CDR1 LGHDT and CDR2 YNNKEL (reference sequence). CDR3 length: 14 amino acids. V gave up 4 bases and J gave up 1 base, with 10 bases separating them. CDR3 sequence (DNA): TGTGCCAGCAGCCCGGGGGCAGGGAACACTGAAGCTTTCTTT. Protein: CASSPGAGNTEAFF.

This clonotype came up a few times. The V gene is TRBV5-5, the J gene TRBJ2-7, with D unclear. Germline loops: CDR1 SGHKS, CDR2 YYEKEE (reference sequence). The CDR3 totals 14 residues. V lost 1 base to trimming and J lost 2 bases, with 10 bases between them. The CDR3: CASSLQGITYEQYF. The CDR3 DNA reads TGTGCCAGCAGCTTGCAAGGTATCACCTACGAGCAGTACTTC.

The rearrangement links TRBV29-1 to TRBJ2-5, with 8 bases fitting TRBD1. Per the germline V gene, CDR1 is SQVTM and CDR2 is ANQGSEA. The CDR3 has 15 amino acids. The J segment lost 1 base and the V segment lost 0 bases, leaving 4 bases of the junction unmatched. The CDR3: CSVEDWTGSQETQYF. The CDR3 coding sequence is TGCAGCGTTGAAGATTGGACAGGGTCCCAAGAGACCCAGTACTTC.

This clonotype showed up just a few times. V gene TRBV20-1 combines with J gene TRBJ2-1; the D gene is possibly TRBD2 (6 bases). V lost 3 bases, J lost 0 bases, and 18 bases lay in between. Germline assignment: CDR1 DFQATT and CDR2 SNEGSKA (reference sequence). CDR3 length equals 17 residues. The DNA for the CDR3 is TGCAGTGCTAGGTGGACACGGGGGAAAATCTCCTACAATGAGCAGTTCTTC. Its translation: CSARWTRGKISYNEQFF.

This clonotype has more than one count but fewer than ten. The CDR3 nucleotides are TGTGCCAGCAGCCAAGAGGGCCTCAACCAAGAGACCCAGTACTTC. Its protein is CASSQEGLNQETQYF. V usage is TRBV14 and J usage is TRBJ2-5; D gene ambiguous. CDR1 and CDR2 (germline): SGHDN, FVKESK. V was shortened by 0 bases and J by 0 bases, with 8 bases between the two germline ends. The CDR3 is 15 residues long. The entire variable domain, with the rest obtained from reference TRBV14 and TRBJ2-5, is as follows: EAGVTQFPSHSVIEKGQTVTLRCDPISGHDNLYWYRRVMGKEIKFLLHFVKESKQDESGMPNNRFLAERTGGTYSTLKVQPAELEDSGVYFCASSQEGLNQETQYFGPGTRLLVL.

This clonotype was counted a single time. CDR3 nucleotide sequence: TGTGCCAGCAGTGGGGACAGGGAGACCCAGTACTTC. It translates to CASSGDRETQYF. The rearrangement uses TRBV25-1 and TRBJ2-5; 8 bases align to TRBD1. The ends lost 4 bases at V and 5 bases at J; junction bases unmatched: 0. The CDR3 has 12 amino acids. Germline CDR1 MGHDK, CDR2 SYGVNS.

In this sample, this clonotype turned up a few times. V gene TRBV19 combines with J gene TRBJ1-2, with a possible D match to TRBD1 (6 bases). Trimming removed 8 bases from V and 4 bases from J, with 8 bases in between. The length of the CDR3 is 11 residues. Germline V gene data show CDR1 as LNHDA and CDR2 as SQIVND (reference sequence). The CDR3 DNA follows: TGTGCCAGTCAGGACAGCTATGGCTACACCTTC. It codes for CASQDSYGYTF.

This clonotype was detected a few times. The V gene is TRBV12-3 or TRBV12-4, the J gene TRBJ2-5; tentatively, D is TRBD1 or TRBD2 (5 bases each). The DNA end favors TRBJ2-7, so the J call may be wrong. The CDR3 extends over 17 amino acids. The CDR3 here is CASSLAQGPSSVYEQYF. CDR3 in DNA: TGTGCCAGCAGTTTAGCCCAGGGACCGAGCTCCGTTTACGAGCAGTACTTC.

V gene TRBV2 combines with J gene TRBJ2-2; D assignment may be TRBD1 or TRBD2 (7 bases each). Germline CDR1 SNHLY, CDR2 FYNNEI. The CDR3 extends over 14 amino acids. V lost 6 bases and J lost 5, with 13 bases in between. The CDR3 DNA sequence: TGTGCCAGCAGCGACAGGGAGGGGACCGGGGAGCTGTTTTTT. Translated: CASSDREGTGELFF.

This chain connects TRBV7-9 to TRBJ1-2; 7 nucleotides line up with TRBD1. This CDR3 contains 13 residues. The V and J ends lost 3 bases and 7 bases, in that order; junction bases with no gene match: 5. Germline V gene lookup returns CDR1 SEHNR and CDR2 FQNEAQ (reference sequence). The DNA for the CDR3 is TGTGCCAGCAGCTTTGACAGGGACTCTGGCTACACCTTC. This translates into CASSFDRDSGYTF.

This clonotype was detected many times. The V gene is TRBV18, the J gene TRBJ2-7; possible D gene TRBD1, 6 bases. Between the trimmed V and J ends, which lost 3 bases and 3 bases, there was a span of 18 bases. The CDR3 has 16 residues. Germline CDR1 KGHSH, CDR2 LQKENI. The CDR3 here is CASSPPGTSSLYEQYF. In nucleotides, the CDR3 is TGTGCCAGCTCACCCCCCGGGACAAGTTCCCTCTACGAGCAGTACTTC. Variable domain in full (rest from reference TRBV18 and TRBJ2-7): NAGVMQNPRHLVRRRGQEARLRCSPMKGHSHVYWYRQLPEEGLKFMVYLQKENIIDESGMPKERFSAEFPKEGPSILRIQQVVRGDSAAYFCASSPPGTSSLYEQYFGPGTRLTVT.

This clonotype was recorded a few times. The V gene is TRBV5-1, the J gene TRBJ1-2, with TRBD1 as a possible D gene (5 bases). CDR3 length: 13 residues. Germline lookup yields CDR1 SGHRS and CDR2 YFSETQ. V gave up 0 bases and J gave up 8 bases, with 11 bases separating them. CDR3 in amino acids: CASSLARGGGYTF. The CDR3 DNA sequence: TGCGCCAGCAGCTTGGCGAGGGGTGGGGGCTACACCTTC.

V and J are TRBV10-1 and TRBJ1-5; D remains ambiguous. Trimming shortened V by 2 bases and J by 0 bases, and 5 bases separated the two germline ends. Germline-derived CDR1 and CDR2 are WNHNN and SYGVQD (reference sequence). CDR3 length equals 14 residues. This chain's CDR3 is CASSELYSNQPQHF. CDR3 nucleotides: TGCGCCAGCAGTGAGCTGTATAGCAATCAGCCCCAGCATTTT.

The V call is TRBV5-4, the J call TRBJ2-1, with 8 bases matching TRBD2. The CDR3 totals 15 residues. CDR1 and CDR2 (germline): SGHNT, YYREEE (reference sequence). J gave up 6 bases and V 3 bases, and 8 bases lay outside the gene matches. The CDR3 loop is CASSSRAGDRNEQFF. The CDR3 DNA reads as TGTGCCAGCAGCTCCCGAGCGGGGGACCGCAATGAGCAGTTCTTC.

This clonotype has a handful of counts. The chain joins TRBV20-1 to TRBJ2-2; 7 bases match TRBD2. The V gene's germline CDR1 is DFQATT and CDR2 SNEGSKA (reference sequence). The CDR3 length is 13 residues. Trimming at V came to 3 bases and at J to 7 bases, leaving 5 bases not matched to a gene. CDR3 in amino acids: CSASDAGDGELFF. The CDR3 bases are TGCAGTGCTAGCGACGCGGGAGACGGGGAGCTGTTTTTT.

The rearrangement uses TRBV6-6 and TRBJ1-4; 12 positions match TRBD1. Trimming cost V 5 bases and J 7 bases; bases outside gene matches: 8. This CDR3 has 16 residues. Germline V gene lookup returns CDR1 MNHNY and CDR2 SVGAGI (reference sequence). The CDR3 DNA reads TGTGCCAGCAGTCCGGGACAGGGGGCGCGTAGTGAAAAACTGTTTTTT. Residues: CASSPGQGARSEKLFF.

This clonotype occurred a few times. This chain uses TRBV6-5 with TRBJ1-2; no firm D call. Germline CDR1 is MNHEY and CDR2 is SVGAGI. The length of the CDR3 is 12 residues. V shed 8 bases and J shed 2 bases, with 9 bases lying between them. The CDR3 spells CASSDQNYGYTF. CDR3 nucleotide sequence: TGTGCCAGCTCCGACCAAAACTATGGCTACACCTTC.

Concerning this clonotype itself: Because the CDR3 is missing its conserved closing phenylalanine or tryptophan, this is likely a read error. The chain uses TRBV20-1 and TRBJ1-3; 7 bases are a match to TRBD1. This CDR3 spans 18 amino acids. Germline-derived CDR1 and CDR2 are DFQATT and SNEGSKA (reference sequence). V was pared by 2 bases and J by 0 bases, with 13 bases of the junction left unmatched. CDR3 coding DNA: TGCAGTGCTAGAAGACAGGGTGGATCACTAAACTCTGGAAACACCATATATTCT. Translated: CSARRQGGSLNSGNTIYS.

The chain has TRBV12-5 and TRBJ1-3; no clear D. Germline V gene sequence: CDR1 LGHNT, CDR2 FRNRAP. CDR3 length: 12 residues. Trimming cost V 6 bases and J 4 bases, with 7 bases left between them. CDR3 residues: CASGPSGNTIYF. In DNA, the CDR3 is TGTGCTAGTGGCCCCTCCGGAAACACCATATATTTT.

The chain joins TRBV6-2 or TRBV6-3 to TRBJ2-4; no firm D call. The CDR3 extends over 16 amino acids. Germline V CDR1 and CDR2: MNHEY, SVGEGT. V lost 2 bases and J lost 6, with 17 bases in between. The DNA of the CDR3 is TGTGCCAGCAGTTACGTCGCCCCCACCCTACTAAACATTCAGTACTTC. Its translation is CASSYVAPTLLNIQYF.

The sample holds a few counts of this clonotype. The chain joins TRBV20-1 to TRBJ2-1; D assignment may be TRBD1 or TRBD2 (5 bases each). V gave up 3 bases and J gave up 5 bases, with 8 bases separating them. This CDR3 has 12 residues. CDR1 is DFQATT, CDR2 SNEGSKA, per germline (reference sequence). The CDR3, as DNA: TGCAGTGCTAGTCGAGGGGACAATGAGCAGTTCTTC. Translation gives CSASRGDNEQFF.

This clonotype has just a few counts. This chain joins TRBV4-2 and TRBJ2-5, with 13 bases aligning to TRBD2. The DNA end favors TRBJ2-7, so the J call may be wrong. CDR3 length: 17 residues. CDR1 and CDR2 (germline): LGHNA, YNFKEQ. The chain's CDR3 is CASSQLTSGGAPYEQYF. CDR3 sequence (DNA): TGTGCCAGCAGCCAACTTACTAGCGGGGGGGCTCCCTACGAGCAGTACTTC.

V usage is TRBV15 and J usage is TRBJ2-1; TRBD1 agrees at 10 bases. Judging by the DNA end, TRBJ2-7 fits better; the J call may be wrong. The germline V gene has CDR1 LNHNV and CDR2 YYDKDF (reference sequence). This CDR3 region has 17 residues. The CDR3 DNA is TGTGCCACCAGCAGAGATACAACCGGGACAGGGGTGCGCGAGCAGTACTTC. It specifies CATSRDTTGTGVREQYF.